The next 5 T cell receptor beta chains were all read from a single sample in a study of blood T cell repertoires in COVID-19. The method was immunoSEQ multiplex PCR; TCRdb's version includes in-frame clones alone and lacks a portion of them. The table lists 150,000 to 200,000 clones, roughly 80% of them singletons. The sequencing input was peripheral blood. These receptor sequences come from a human donor with acute or convalescent COVID-19. The donor label of this sample is uncertain.

The rearrangement joins TRBV6-4 to TRBJ1-5, with a possible D match to TRBD1 (6 bases). Trimming pared 4 bases from V and 6 bases from J, leaving 10 bases between. Germline CDR1 and CDR2: MRHNA and SNTAGT. The CDR3 consists of 13 residues. CDR3 coding DNA: TGTGCCAGCAGTGCCGGCAGGGGTCAGCCCCAGCATTTT. This gives the protein CASSAGRGQPQHF.

CDR3 DNA sequence: TGTGCCAGCACTGTGTGGCGGGGAACCGGTATTGTCACTGAAGCTTTCTTT. Translated: CASTVWRGTGIVTEAFF. This chain links TRBV5-6 with TRBJ1-1; the D is unclear. CDR3 length: 17 residues. Trimming removed 6 bases from V and 4 bases from J, with 25 bases in between. Germline CDR1 is SGHDT and CDR2 is YYEEEE.

V and J are TRBV5-1 and TRBJ2-7; perhaps TRBD1 as D (6 bases). The CDR3 has 14 amino acids. CDR1 is SGHRS, CDR2 YFSETQ, per germline. V was pared by 1 base and J by 7 bases, with 15 bases between. CDR3 loop: CASSLTGPPGEQYF. CDR3 sequence (DNA): TGCGCCAGCAGCTTGACAGGGCCCCCTGGGGAGCAGTACTTC. The full variable domain, in which reference TRBV5-1 and TRBJ2-7 provide the parts outside the CDR3, is KAGVTQTPRYLIKTRGQQVTLSCSPISGHRSVSWYQQTPGQGLQFLFEYFSETQRNKGNFPGRFSGRQFSNSRSEMNVSTLELGDSALYLCASSLTGPPGEQYFGPGTRLTVT.

The CDR3 sequence is CSGGQGRNTEAFF. CDR3 in DNA: TGCAGCGGGGGACAGGGTCGGAACACTGAAGCTTTCTTT. The chain uses TRBV29-1 and TRBJ1-1, with 9 positions matching TRBD1. Germline CDR1 is SQVTM and CDR2 is ANQGSEA. The CDR3 extends over 13 amino acids. V was clipped by 7 bases and J by 1 base; unmatched bases: 4.

V gene TRBV6-6 combines with J gene TRBJ2-2; the match to TRBD2 covers 10 bases. The CDR3 is made up of 16 amino acids. Germline V gene sequence: CDR1 MNHNY, CDR2 SVGAGI (reference sequence). J was trimmed by 6 bases and V by 0 bases; bases with no gene match: 4. CDR3: CASSYSPSGGSGELFF. DNA for the CDR3: TGTGCCAGCAGTTACTCCCCTAGCGGGGGTTCCGGGGAGCTGTTTTTT.